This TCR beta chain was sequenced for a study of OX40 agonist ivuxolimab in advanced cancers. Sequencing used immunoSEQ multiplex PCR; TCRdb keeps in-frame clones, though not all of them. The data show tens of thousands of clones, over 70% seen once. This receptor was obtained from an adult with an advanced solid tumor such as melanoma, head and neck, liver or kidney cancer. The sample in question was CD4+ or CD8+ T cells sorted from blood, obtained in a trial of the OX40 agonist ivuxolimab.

Written as DNA, the CDR3 is TGTGCCAGCAGAGGTGCGGGGACAGATACGCAGTATTTT. Residues: CASRGAGTDTQYF. This chain connects TRBV14 to TRBJ2-3; perhaps TRBD2 as D (6 bases). The CDR3 is 13 residues long. Germline loops: CDR1 SGHDN, CDR2 FVKESK. V was clipped by 6 bases and J by 3 bases, with 10 bases between them.